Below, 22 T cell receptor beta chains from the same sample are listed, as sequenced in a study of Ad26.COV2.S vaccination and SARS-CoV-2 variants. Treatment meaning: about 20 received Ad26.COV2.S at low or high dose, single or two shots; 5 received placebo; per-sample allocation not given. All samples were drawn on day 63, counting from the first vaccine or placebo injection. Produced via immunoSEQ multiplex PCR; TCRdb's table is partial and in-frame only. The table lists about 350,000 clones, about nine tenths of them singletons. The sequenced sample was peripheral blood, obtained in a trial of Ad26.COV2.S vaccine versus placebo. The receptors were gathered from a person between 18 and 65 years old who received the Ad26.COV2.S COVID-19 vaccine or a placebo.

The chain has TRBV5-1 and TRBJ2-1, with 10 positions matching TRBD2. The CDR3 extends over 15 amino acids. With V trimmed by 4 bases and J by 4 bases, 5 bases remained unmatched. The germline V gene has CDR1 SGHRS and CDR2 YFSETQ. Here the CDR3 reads CASSLTSGLYNEQFF. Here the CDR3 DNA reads TGCGCCAGCAGCCTGACTAGCGGGTTATACAATGAGCAGTTCTTC.

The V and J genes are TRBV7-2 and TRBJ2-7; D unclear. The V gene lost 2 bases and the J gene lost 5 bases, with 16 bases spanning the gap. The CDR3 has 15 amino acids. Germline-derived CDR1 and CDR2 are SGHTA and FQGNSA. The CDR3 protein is CASSLSFETGDEQYF. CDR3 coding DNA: TGTGCCAGCAGCTTAAGTTTCGAGACGGGCGACGAGCAGTACTTC.

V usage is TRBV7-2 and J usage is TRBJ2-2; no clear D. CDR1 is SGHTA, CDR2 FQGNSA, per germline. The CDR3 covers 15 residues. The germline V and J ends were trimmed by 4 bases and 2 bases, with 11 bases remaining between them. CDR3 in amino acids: CASSSQSLNTGELFF. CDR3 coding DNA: TGTGCCAGCAGCTCTCAAAGTCTCAACACCGGGGAGCTGTTTTTT.

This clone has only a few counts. As DNA, the CDR3 is TGTGCCAGCAGCCAAGTGGGCGCTAACTCCTACGAGCAGTACTTC. It translates to CASSQVGANSYEQYF. The rearrangement links TRBV4-2 to TRBJ2-7; the D is unclear. Germline V CDR1 and CDR2: LGHNA, YNFKEQ. V was cut by 1 base and J by 0 bases, with 10 bases left in between. The CDR3 loop spans 15 amino acids.

In DNA form, the CDR3 reads TGTGCCAGTAGTATGGGTGTCTCTTCCTACGAGCAGTACTTC. Its protein is CASSMGVSSYEQYF. The J gene is TRBJ2-7, the V gene TRBV19; D unresolved. The CDR3 is made up of 14 amino acids. Germline loops: CDR1 LNHDA, CDR2 SQIVND (reference sequence). The V end was cut by 3 bases, the J end by 1 base, with 10 bases between.

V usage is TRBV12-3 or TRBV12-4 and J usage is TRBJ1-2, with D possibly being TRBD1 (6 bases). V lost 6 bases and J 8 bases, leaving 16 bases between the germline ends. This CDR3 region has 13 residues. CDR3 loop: CASRNEGGGGYTF. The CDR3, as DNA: TGTGCCAGCAGGAACGAAGGGGGAGGCGGCTACACCTTC.

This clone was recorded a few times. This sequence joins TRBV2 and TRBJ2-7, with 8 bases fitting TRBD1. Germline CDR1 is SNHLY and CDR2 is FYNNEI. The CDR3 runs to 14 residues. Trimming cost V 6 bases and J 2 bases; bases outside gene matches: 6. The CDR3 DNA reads TGTGCCAGCAGAAGAGGACAGGGCGCCTACGAGCAGTACTTC. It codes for CASRRGQGAYEQYF.

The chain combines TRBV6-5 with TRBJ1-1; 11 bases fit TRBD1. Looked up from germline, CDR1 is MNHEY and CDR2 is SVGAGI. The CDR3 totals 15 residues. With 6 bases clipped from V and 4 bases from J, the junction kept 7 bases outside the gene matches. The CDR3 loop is CASSSPGTGGTEAFF. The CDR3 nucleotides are TGTGCCAGCAGCTCCCCCGGGACAGGGGGCACTGAAGCTTTCTTT.

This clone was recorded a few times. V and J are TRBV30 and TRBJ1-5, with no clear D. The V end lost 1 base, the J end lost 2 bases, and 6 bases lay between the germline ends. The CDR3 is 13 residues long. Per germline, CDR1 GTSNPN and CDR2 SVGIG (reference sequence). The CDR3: CAWSDYGNQPQHF. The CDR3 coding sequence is TGTGCCTGGAGTGACTACGGCAATCAGCCCCAGCATTTT.

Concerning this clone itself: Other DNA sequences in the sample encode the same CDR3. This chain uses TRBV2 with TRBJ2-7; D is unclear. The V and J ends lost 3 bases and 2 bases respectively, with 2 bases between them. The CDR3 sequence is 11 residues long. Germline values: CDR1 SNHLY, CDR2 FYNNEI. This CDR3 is CASSETYEQYF. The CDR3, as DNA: TGTGCCAGCAGTGAGACCTACGAGCAGTACTTC.

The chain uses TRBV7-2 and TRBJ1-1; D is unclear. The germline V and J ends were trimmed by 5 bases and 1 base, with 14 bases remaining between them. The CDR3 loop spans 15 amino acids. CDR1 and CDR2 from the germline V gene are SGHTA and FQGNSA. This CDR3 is CASSVFVSGNTEAFF. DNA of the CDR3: TGTGCCAGCAGCGTCTTCGTCTCGGGGAACACTGAAGCTTTCTTT.

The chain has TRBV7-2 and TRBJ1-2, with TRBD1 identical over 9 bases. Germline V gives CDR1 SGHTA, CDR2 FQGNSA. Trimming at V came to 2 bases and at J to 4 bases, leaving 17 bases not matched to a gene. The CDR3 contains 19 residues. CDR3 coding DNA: TGTGCCAGCAGCTTAAGGCACGCCGGGACAGGGACCGCTGGCTATGGCTACACCTTC. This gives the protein CASSLRHAGTGTAGYGYTF.

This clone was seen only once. The CDR3 sequence: CASSLEAVRGSRTFNEKLFF. CDR3 coding DNA: TGCGCCAGCAGCTTGGAAGCCGTCAGGGGAAGTCGAACCTTTAATGAAAAACTGTTTTTT. The chain recombines TRBV5-1 with TRBJ1-4, with TRBD1 as a possible D gene (6 bases). Trimming pared 0 bases from V and 4 bases from J, leaving 25 bases between. Germline CDR1 reads SGHRS; CDR2 reads YFSETQ. CDR3 length: 20 amino acids.

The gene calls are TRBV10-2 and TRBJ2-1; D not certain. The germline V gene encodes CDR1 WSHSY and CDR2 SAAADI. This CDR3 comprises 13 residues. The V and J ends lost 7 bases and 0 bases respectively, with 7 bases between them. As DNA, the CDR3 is TGCGCCAGCATATCCAGCTCCTACAATGAGCAGTTCTTC. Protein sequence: CASISSSYNEQFF.

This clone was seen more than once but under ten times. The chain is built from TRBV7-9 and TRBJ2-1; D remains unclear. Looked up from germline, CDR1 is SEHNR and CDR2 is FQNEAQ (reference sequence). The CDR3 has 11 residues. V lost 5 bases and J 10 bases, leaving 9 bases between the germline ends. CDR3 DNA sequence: TGTGCCAGCAGCCAACAGAAAGAGCAGTTCTTC. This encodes CASSQQKEQFF.

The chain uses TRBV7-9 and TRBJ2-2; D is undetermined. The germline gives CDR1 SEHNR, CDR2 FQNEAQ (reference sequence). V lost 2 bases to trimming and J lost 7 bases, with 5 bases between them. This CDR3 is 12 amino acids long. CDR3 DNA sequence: TGTGCCAGCAGCTTATCGGACGGGGAGCTGTTTTTT. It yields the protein CASSLSDGELFF.

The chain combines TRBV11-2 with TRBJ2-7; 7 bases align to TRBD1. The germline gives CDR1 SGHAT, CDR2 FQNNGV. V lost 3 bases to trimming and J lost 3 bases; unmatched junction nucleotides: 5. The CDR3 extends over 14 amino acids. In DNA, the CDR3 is TGTGCCAGCAGCTTTGACAGGGACCTCTACGAGCAGTACTTC. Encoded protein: CASSFDRDLYEQYF.

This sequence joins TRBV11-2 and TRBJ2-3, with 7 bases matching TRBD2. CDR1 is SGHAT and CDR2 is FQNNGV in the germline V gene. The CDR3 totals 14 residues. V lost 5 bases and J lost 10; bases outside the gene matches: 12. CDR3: CASSTSGGPPAQYF. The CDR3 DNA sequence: TGTGCCAGCAGCACCTCGGGGGGACCGCCAGCGCAGTATTTT.

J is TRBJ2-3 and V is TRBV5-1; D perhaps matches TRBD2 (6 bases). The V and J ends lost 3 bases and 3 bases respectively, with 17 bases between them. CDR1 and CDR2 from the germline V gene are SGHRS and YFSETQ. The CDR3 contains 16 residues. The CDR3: CASSYAGGRRTDTQYF. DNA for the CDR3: TGCGCCAGCAGCTACGCTGGGGGGAGGAGAACAGATACGCAGTATTTT.

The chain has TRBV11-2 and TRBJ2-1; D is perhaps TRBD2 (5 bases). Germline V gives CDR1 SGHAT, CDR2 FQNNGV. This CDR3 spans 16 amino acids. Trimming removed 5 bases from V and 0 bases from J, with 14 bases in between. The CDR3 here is CASSPMTGSSYNEQFF. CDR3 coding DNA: TGTGCCAGCAGCCCCATGACTGGGAGCTCCTACAATGAGCAGTTCTTC.

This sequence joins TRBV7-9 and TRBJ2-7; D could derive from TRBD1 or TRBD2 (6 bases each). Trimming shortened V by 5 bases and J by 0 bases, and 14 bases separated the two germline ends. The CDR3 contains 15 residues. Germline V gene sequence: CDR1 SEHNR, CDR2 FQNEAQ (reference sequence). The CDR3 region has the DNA TGTGCCAGCAGCCCAGGAGGGGGTCTCTCCTACGAGCAGTACTTC. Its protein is CASSPGGGLSYEQYF.

CDR3 loop: CASSYAGTENTGELFF. The DNA of the CDR3 is TGTGCCAGCAGTTACGCCGGGACAGAAAACACCGGGGAGCTGTTTTTT. The chain uses TRBV6-2 or TRBV6-3 and TRBJ2-2, with 7 bases fitting TRBD1. The J segment lost 2 bases and the V segment lost 2 bases, leaving 5 bases of the junction unmatched. CDR1 and CDR2 from the germline V gene are MNHEY and SVGEGT. The CDR3 sequence is 16 residues long.